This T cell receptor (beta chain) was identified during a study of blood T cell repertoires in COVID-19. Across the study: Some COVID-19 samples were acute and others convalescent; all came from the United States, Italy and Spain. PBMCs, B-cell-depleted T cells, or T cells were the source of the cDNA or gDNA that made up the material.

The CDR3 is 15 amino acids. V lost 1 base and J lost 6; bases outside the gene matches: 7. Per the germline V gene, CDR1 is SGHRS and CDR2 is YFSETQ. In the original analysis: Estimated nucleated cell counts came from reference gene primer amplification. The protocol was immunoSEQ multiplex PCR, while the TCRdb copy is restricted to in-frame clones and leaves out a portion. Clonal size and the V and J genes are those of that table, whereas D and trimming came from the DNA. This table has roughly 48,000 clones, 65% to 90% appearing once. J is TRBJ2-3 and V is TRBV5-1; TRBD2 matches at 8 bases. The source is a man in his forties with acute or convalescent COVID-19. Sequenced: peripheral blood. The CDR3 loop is CASSLRGLGTDTQYF. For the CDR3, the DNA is TGCGCCAGCAGCTTGAGGGGACTAGGGACTGATACGCAGTATTTT.